This is a list of T cell receptor beta chains from one sample in a study of blood T cell repertoires in COVID-19. Here immunoSEQ multiplex PCR was the method, and the copy in TCRdb shows in-frame clones only, minus some. In the table there are more than 100,000 clones, about 89% of which are singletons. Sequenced input: peripheral blood. These receptors came from a man between 45 and 60 years old with active COVID-19. The CDR3 runs from the conserved cysteine through the conserved F or W. The order of the fields is CDR3 length, J gene, D gene, V gene, clone size, CDR3 DNA, CDR3 protein. A D gene is named only where the DNA matches it firmly. Clone size is not always given. Where it is, it says once, few, many or a class for expanded clones.

12	TRBJ2-2	.	TRBV29-1	.	TGCAGCGTTGAAAACTACACCGGGGAGCTGTTTTTT	CSVENYTGELFF
17	TRBJ2-1	TRBD2	TRBV5-1	once	TGCGCCAGCAGCTTGGGGGGTGGACTAGCGGGCTACAATGAGCAGTTCTTC	CASSLGGGLAGYNEQFF
13	TRBJ1-1	.	TRBV12-3/TRBV12-4	.	TGTGCCAGCAGTATACAACAGGAGACGGAAGCTTTCTTT	CASSIQQETEAFF
15	TRBJ2-7	.	TRBV6-5	few	TGTGCCAGCATCCACACGGAGGGCAGTGGCCGGGAGCAGTACTTC	CASIHTEGSGREQYF
13	TRBJ1-5	.	TRBV2	.	TGTGCCAGCAGGGACTACCCCATTCAGCCCCAGCATTTT	CASRDYPIQPQHF
15	TRBJ2-1	.	TRBV21-1	.	TGTGCCAGCAGCACCGCTGGAGGCCCAGTCTATGAGCAGTTCTTC	CASSTAGGPVYEQFF
17	TRBJ2-1	TRBD2	TRBV7-9	.	TGTGCCAGCAGCCCAGGACTAGCGGACGTTAGGAACGTTGAGCAGTTCTTC	CASSPGLADVRNVEQFF
15	TRBJ1-2	TRBD1	TRBV29-1	.	TGCAGCGTCGGGACAGGGGGCTGGGGCGCTACGGGCTACACCTTC	CSVGTGGWGATGYTF
16	TRBJ1-1	.	TRBV10-3	.	TGTGCCATCAGTGAGTCTCTTGGAGTTTCGAACACTGAAGCTTTCTTT	CAISESLGVSNTEAFF
15	TRBJ1-4	.	TRBV7-8	.	TGTGCCAGCAGCTGGGGGAGGGGGAAAAATGAAAAACTGTTTTTT	CASSWGRGKNEKLFF
19	TRBJ2-1	TRBD2	TRBV3-1/TRBV3-2	.	TGTGCCAGCAGCTCTGGGACTAGCGCTAAAAGAAGCTCCTACAATGAGCAGTTCTTC	CASSSGTSAKRSSYNEQFF
11	TRBJ2-2	.	TRBV3-1/TRBV3-2	once	TGTGCCAGCACCCTCACCGGGGAGCTGTTTTTT	CASTLTGELFF
16	TRBJ1-5	TRBD1	TRBV7-2	.	TGTGCCAGCAGCGCCGTGACAGGGGGCGGGAGTCAGCCCCAGCATTTT	CASSAVTGGGSQPQHF
14	TRBJ2-1	TRBD2	TRBV24-1	.	TGTGCCACCAGAATCTCCGGGACTAGATTTGAGCAGTTCTTC	CATRISGTRFEQFF
14	TRBJ1-2	TRBD1	TRBV6-5	once	TGTGCCAGCAGGGGGGACAGGACCGCCTATGGCTACACCTTC	CASRGDRTAYGYTF
17	TRBJ2-5	.	TRBV7-8	.	TGTGCCAGCAGCCGAGATTGGGCTTCCTCGTTCCAAGAGACCCAGTACTTC	CASSRDWASSFQETQYF
15	TRBJ2-7	.	TRBV5-1	.	TGCGCCAGCAGCTTGGCCATACAGTCGTCCTACGAGCAGTACTTC	CASSLAIQSSYEQYF
21	TRBJ2-1	.	TRBV7-3	.	TGTGCCAGCAGCTTAATCGGTGGTGTGGTGGGGCCCCATTTGGGTTACAATGAGCAGTTCTTC	CASSLIGGVVGPHLGYNEQFF
15	TRBJ1-1	.	TRBV20-1	.	TGCAGTGCTAGTAGGGGGACTAATACGAACACTGAAGCTTTCTTT	CSASRGTNTNTEAFF
15	TRBJ2-3	TRBD2	TRBV7-9	.	TGTGCCAGCAGCTGGGACGGCGGGGGGCGAGATACGCAGTATTTT	CASSWDGGGRDTQYF
13	TRBJ1-2	.	TRBV5-4	.	TGTGCCAGCAGCTTGGGGCAGAACTATCGCTACACCTTC	CASSLGQNYRYTF
13	TRBJ1-5	.	TRBV9	once	TGTGCCAGCAGCGTAGGGACAGATCAGCCCCAGCATTTT	CASSVGTDQPQHF
15	TRBJ2-6	TRBD1	TRBV28	.	TGTGCCAGCAGCCCCAGGGGGTCTGGGGCCAACGTCCTGACTTTC	CASSPRGSGANVLTF
15	TRBJ2-3	.	TRBV6-5	.	TGTGCCAGCAGTACGGCGGGGGCTAGCACAGATACGCAGTATTTT	CASSTAGASTDTQYF
12	TRBJ1-2	.	TRBV7-2	.	TGTGCCAGCAGCCCGGGGAACTATGGCTACACCTTC	CASSPGNYGYTF
15	TRBJ2-3	.	TRBV6-6	.	TGTGCCAGCATGACCCTCACGTACCAGGGAGATACGCAGTATTTT	CASMTLTYQGDTQYF
16	TRBJ1-2	TRBD1	TRBV4-1	.	TGCGCCAGCAGCCAAGATGACACCGGGACAGTTTATGGCTACACCTTC	CASSQDDTGTVYGYTF
16	TRBJ2-2	TRBD1	TRBV19	.	TGTGCCAGTAGTGCCGGACAGGGTGCGGGCACCGGGGAGCTGTTTTTT	CASSAGQGAGTGELFF
15	TRBJ2-3	TRBD2	TRBV7-9	.	TGTGCCAGCAGCATTACTAGCGGGGGGACAGATACGCAGTATTTT	CASSITSGGTDTQYF
13	TRBJ1-5	.	TRBV6-5	.	TGTGCCAGCAGTTCGACAGAGAATCAGCCCCAGCATTTT	CASSSTENQPQHF
13	TRBJ2-7	.	TRBV7-2	.	TGTGCCAGCAGCTTAGCCTCGGCCTACGAGCAGTACTTC	CASSLASAYEQYF
16	TRBJ2-2	.	TRBV7-2	.	TGTGCCAGCAGCTCGACTCCCCCCAGCAACACCGGGGAGCTGTTTTTT	CASSSTPPSNTGELFF
12	TRBJ1-2	.	TRBV2	.	TGTGCCAGCAGTGAAATCGGGGATGGCTACACCTTC	CASSEIGDGYTF
16	TRBJ2-5	.	TRBV5-1	.	TGCGCCAGCAGTCTGGGGCAGGGGCCGCGGGTAGAGACCCAGTACTTC	CASSLGQGPRVETQYF
15	TRBJ2-1	TRBD2	TRBV15	once	TGTGCCACCAGCAGGGGACTAGCGGCTTCCAATGAGCAGTTCTTC	CATSRGLAASNEQFF
14	TRBJ2-7	TRBD2	TRBV6-6	.	TGTGCCAGCAGTACGACTAGCGCGAACTACGAGCAGTACTTC	CASSTTSANYEQYF
14	TRBJ2-3	TRBD2	TRBV5-1	few	TGCGCCAGCAATAGCGGGGGTCACACAGATACGCAGTATTTT	CASNSGGHTDTQYF
16	TRBJ2-1	.	TRBV7-9	.	TGTGCCAGCAGTTTTCCTCAGGCCATGACCTACAATGAGCAGTTCTTC	CASSFPQAMTYNEQFF
13	TRBJ1-4	.	TRBV7-9	.	TGTGCCAGCAGCTTACGTGAGAGTGAAAAACTGTTTTTT	CASSLRESEKLFF
16	TRBJ2-7	TRBD2	TRBV7-2	.	TGTGCCAGCAGCGTAACCCCCCACACTAGCGAGAGCGAGCAGTACTTC	CASSVTPHTSESEQYF